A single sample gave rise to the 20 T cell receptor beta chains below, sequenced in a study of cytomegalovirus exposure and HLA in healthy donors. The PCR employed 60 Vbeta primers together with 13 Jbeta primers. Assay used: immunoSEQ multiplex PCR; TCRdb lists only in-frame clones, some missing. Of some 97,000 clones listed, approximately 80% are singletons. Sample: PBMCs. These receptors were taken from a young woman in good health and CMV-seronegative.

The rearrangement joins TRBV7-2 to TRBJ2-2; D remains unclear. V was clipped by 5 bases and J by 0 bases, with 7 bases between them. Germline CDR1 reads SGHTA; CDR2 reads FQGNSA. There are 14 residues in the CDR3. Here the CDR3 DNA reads TGTGCCAGCAGCCAAGCCGCGAACACCGGGGAGCTGTTTTTT. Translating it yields CASSQAANTGELFF. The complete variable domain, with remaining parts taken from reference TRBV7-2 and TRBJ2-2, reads GAGVSQSPSNKVTEKGKDVELRCDPISGHTALYWYRQSLGQGLEFLIYFQGNSAPDKSGLPSDRFSAERTGGSVSTLTIQRTQQEDSAVYLCASSQAANTGELFFGEGSRLTVL.

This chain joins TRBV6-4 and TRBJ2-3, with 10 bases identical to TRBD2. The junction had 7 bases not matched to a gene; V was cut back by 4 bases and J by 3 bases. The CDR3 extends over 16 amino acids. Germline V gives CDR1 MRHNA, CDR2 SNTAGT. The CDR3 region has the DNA TGTGCCAGCAGTGCAGCAGCGGGGGGGCCAACAGATACGCAGTATTTT. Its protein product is CASSAAAGGPTDTQYF.

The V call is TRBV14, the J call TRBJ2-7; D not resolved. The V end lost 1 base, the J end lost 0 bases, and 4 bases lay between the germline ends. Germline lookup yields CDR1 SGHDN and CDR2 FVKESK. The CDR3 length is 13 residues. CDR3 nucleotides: TGTGCCAGCAGCCAAGGACTCTCCTACGAGCAGTACTTC. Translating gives CASSQGLSYEQYF.

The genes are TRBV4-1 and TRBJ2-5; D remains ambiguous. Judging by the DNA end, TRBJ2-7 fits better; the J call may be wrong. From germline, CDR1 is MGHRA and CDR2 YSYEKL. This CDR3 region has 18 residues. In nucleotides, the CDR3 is TGCGCCAGCAGCCAAGCTGTGTTGGTGGGCCGAGCCCCCTACGAGCAGTACTTC. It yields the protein CASSQAVLVGRAPYEQYF.

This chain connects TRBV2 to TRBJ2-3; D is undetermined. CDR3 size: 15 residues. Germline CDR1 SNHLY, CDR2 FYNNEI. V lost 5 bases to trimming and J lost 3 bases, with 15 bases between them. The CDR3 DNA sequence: TGTGCCAGCAGTCGGCCACCAGCGAGGACAGATACGCAGTATTTT. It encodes CASSRPPARTDTQYF.

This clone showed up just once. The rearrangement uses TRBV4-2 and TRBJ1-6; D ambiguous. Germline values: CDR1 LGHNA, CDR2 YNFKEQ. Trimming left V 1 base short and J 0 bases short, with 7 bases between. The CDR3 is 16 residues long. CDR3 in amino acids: CASSQGESSYNSPLHF. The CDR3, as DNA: TGTGCCAGCAGCCAAGGGGAGAGCTCCTATAATTCACCCCTCCACTTT.

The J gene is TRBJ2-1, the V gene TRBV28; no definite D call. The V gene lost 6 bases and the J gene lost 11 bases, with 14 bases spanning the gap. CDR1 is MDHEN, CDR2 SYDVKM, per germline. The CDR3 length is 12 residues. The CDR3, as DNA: TGTGCCAGCAGGAGCTTAGAACTCCAGCAGTTCTTC. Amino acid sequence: CASRSLELQQFF.

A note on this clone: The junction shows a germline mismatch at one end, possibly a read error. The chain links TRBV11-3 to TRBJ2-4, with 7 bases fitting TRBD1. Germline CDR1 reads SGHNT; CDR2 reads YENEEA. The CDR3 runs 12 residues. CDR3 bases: TGTGCCAGCAGCTCAAGGACAGGTCCAGTGAACTTC. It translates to CASSSRTGPVNF.

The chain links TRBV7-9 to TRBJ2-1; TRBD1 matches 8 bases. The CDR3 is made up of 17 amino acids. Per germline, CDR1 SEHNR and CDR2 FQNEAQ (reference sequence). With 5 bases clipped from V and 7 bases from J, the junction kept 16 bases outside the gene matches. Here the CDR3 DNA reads TGTGCCAGCAGCCGGCCGCTTGGGACAGGTAATGGAAATGAGCAGTTCTTC. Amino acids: CASSRPLGTGNGNEQFF.

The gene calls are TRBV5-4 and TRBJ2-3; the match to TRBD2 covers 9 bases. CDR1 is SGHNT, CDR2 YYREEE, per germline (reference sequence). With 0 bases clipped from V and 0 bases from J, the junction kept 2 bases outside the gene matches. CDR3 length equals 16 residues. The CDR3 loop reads CASSLDLAGSTDTQYF. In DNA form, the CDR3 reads TGTGCCAGCAGCTTGGATCTAGCGGGAAGCACAGATACGCAGTATTTT.

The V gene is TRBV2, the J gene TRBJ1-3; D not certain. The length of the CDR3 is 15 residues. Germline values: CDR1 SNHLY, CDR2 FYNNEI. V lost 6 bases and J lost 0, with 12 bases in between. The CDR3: CASRTLDGSGNTIYF. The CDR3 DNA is TGTGCCAGCAGGACACTCGACGGCTCTGGAAACACCATATATTTT. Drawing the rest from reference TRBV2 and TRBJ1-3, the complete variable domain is EPEVTQTPSHQVTQMGQEVILRCVPISNHLYFYWYRQILGQKVEFLVSFYNNEISEKSEIFDDQFSVERPDGSNFTLKIRSTKLEDSAMYFCASRTLDGSGNTIYFGEGSWLTVV.

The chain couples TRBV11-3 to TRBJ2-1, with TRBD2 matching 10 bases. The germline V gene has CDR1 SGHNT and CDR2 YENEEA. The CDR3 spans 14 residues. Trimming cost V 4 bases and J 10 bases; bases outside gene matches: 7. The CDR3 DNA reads TGTGCCAGCAGCTCAACGGGACTAGCGAGCGAGCAGTTCTTC. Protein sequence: CASSSTGLASEQFF.

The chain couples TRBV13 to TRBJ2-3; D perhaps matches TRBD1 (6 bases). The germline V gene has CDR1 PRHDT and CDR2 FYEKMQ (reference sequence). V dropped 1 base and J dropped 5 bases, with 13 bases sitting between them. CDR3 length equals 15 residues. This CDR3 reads CASSLEGDGGDTQYF. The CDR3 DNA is TGTGCCAGCAGCTTAGAGGGGGACGGCGGAGATACGCAGTATTTT. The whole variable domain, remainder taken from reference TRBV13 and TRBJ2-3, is AAGVIQSPRHLIKEKRETATLKCYPIPRHDTVYWYQQGPGQDPQFLISFYEKMQSDKGSIPDRFSAQQFSDYHSELNMSSLELGDSALYFCASSLEGDGGDTQYFGPGTRLTVL.

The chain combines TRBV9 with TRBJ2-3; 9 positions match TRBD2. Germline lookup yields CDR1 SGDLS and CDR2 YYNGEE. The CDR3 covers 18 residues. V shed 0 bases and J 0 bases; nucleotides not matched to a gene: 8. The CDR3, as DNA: TGTGCCAGCAGCGTAGGGGTCCCTCTAGCGGGAAGCACAGATACGCAGTATTTT. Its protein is CASSVGVPLAGSTDTQYF.

The CDR3 is CASSLLGQGLVDTF. The DNA for the CDR3 is TGTGCCAGCAGCCTCCTCGGGCAGGGTCTAGTCGACACCTTC. This chain links TRBV5-5 with TRBJ1-2, with D tentatively TRBD1 (5 bases). Per the germline V gene, CDR1 is SGHKS and CDR2 is YYEKEE (reference sequence). This CDR3 spans 14 amino acids. V was pared by 4 bases and J by 12 bases, with 22 bases between.

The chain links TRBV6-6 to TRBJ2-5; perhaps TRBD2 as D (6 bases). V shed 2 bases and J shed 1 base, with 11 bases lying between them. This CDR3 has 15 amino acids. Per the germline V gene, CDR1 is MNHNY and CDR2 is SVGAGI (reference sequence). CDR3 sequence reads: CASSYTPSAQETQYF. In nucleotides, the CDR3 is TGTGCCAGCAGTTACACACCTAGCGCCCAAGAGACCCAGTACTTC.

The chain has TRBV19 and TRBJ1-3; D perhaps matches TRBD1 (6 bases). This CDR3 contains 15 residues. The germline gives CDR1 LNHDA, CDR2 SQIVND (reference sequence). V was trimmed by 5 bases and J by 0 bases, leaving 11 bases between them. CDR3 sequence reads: CASSGGTISGNTIYF. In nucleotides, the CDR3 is TGTGCCAGTAGTGGGGGCACGATCTCTGGAAACACCATATATTTT.

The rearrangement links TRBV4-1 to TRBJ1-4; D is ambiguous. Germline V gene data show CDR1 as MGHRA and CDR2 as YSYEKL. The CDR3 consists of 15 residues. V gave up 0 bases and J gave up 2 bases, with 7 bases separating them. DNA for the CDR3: TGCGCCAGCAGCCAAGATGGGGAGACTAATGAAAAACTGTTTTTT. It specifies CASSQDGETNEKLFF.

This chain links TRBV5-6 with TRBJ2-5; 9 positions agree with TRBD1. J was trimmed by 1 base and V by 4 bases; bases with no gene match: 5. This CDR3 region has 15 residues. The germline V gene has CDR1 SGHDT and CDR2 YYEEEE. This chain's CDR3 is CASSGDREGQETQYF. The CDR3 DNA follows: TGTGCCAGCAGCGGGGACAGGGAGGGCCAAGAGACCCAGTACTTC.

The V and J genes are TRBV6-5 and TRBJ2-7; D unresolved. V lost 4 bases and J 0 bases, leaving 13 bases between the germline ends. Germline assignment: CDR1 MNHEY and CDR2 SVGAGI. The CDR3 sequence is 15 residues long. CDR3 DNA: TGTGCCAGCAGTTTACGTCCTAGAGGCTCCTACGAGCAGTACTTC. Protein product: CASSLRPRGSYEQYF.